In its sample, the clone carrying this T cell receptor beta chain was seen many times. What it binds is unknown. This entry belongs to a study of molecular identifiers for immune sequencing clone quantification. V shed 0 bases and J shed 2 bases, with 15 bases lying between them. Germline V gene data show CDR1 as LGHDT and CDR2 as YNNKEL (reference sequence). The CDR3 is made up of 17 amino acids. TCRdb re-called the PCR reads through MiXCR, storing one row per CDR3 protein. Found here are approximately 63,000 distinct CDR3 sequences, under 20% of them singletons; the top ten hold about 1.5%. Study-level points and caveats: Barcodes shared by identical TCR molecules could lead to underestimated sizes of highly expanded clones. Clonotypes topping 20 RNA copies carried over 97% of effector molecules but under 1% of naive ones.

The chain combines TRBV3-1 with TRBJ2-3; D gene uncertain. The source is a human donor in good health. Some libraries in this study had Jurkat cell RNA spiked in. The sequenced material came from naive CD8+ T cells from blood, with Jurkat cell RNA spiked in. Subset defined: FACS-sorted CD8+CD4-CCR7+CD45RA+ naive T cells. The CDR3 bases are TGTGCCAGCAGCCAAGATAAGGTAGCATGGACCACAGATACGCAGTATTTT. Its translation is CASSQDKVAWTTDTQYF.